Listed below are T cell receptor beta chains from one sample, sequenced in a study of PD-1 blockade in classical Hodgkin lymphoma. The repertoire was sequenced with immunoSEQ multiplex PCR; TCRdb's copy has only in-frame clones and lacks some. The sample has 30,000 to 45,000 clones, roughly two thirds seen once. Source: peripheral blood mononuclear cells (PBMCs), taken before the second cycle of nivolumab. Receptors were obtained from a human donor with classical Hodgkin lymphoma. Each CDR3 is given with its conserved first and last residue.

CDR3aa: CASSSGGQYQETQYF
v_gene: TRBV18

CDR3aa: CASSVGGLAVQETQYF
v_gene: TRBV9

CDR3aa: CASNRGQGETQYF
v_gene: TRBV5-1

CDR3aa: CASSFWEGSYEQYF
v_gene: TRBV7-9

CDR3aa: CASGQGGHYEKLFF
v_gene: TRBV27

CDR3aa: CASSEGTGVSTEAFF
v_gene: TRBV11-3

CDR3aa: CASSLRTGGYGEQYF
v_gene: TRBV5-1

CDR3aa: CASSPPVTGTIYNEQFF
v_gene: TRBV18

CDR3aa: CASSQGQGQPQHF
v_gene: TRBV4-3

CDR3aa: CASSRGMYLGNEQFF
v_gene: TRBV5-1

CDR3aa: CASSMGGGLNTEAFF
v_gene: TRBV19

CDR3aa: CASSLHEGQRQYF
v_gene: TRBV6-5

CDR3aa: CASIRGGEAFF
v_gene: TRBV11-2

CDR3aa: CASSLGQLPYEQYF
v_gene: TRBV5-4

CDR3aa: CSARSGARNAGELFF
v_gene: TRBV29-1

CDR3aa: CATSRDPGGALNEQYF
v_gene: TRBV15

CDR3aa: CASSPRGVYGYTF
v_gene: TRBV5-6

CDR3aa: CASSFIAGVVDEQFF
v_gene: TRBV7-9

CDR3aa: CASSTTGGSNEQFF
v_gene: TRBV5-1

CDR3aa: CASSLVAGGRDEQFF
v_gene: TRBV5-1

CDR3aa: CASSPPRVRGANVLTF
v_gene: TRBV18

CDR3aa: CASSQDNNRADSPLHF
v_gene: TRBV4-2

CDR3aa: CASATMTESYEQYF
v_gene: TRBV6-1

CDR3aa: CATTRGQGFQETQYF
v_gene: TRBV5-1

CDR3aa: CASSLSFSGSYEQYF
v_gene: TRBV4-3

CDR3aa: CASSEALPRGDTQYF
v_gene: TRBV2

CDR3aa: CAWSVLSSEAFF
v_gene: TRBV30

CDR3aa: CASSSLGTSVTDTQYF
v_gene: TRBV9

CDR3aa: CASTPTSGGFYNEQFF
v_gene: TRBV2

CDR3aa: CASSMYAAGHTEAFF
v_gene: TRBV19

CDR3aa: CASSYIRLNEQFF
v_gene: TRBV7-9

CDR3aa: CASTPAGRLFLNTEAFF
v_gene: TRBV2

CDR3aa: CASSNHARAGELFF
v_gene: TRBV19

CDR3aa: CAISGTGTGELFF
v_gene: TRBV10-3

CDR3aa: CASRTGGEKLFF
v_gene: TRBV6-6

CDR3aa: CASSLVAGGTQETQYF
v_gene: TRBV5-1